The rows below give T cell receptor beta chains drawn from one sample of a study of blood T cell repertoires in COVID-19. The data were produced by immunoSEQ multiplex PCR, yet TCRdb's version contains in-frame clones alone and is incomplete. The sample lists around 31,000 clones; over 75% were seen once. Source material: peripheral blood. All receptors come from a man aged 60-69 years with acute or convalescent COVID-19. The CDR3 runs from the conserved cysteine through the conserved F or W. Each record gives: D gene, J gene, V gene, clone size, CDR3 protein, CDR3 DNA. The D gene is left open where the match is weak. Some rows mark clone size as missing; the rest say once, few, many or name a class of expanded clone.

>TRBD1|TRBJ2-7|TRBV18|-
CASSPDRGGYEQYF
TGTGCCAGCTCACCGGACAGGGGGGGCTACGAGCAGTACTTC
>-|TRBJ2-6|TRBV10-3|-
CAIRNDLVGANVLTF
TGTGCCATCCGGAACGACTTGGTAGGGGCCAACGTCCTGACTTTC
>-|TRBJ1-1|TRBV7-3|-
CASSLSGGVAEAFF
TGTGCCAGCAGCTTAAGCGGAGGGGTGGCTGAAGCTTTCTTT
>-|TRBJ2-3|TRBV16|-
CASSQLREFTDTQYF
TGTGCCAGCAGCCAACTGAGGGAATTCACAGATACGCAGTATTTT
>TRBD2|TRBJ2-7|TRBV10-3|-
CAISDPAAGGEQYF
TGTGCCATCAGTGATCCAGCGGCCGGGGGGGAGCAGTACTTC
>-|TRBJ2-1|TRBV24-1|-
CATSDFNSYNEQFF
TGTGCCACCAGTGATTTTAATAGCTACAATGAGCAGTTCTTC
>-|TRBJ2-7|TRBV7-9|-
CASSERTGYEQYF
TGTGCCAGCAGTGAAAGGACTGGCTACGAGCAGTACTTC
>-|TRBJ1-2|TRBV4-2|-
CASSQEERLGVYGYTF
TGTGCCAGCAGCCAAGAGGAGCGGCTTGGGGTCTATGGCTACACCTTC
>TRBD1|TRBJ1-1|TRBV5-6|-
CASTRTGNEAFF
TGTGCCAGCACCCGGACAGGGAATGAAGCTTTCTTT
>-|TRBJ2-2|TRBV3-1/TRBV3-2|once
CASSHLNTGELFF
TGTGCCAGCAGCCACCTAAACACCGGGGAGCTGTTTTTT
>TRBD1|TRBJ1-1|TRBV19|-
CASRGQGKTTEAFF
TGTGCCAGTAGAGGACAGGGCAAGACCACTGAAGCTTTCTTT
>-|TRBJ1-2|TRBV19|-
CASSIVGGNNYGYTF
TGTGCCAGTAGTATAGTAGGGGGAAATAACTATGGCTACACCTTC
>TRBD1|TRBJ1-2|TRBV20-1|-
CSGTGGYGYTF
TGCAGTGGGACAGGGGGCTATGGCTACACCTTC
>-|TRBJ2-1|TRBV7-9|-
CASSSTGGGGDEQFF
TGTGCCAGCAGCTCCACTGGGGGGGGCGGCGATGAGCAGTTCTTC
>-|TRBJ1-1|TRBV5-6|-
CASSPLSRNTEAFF
TGTGCCAGCAGCCCTCTGTCTAGGAACACTGAAGCTTTCTTT
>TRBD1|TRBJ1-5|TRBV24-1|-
CATRGTGENQPQHF
TGTGCCACCAGGGGGACAGGAGAGAATCAGCCCCAGCATTTT
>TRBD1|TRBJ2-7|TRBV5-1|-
CASSLGPTTGVGYEQYF
TGCGCCAGCAGTTTGGGCCCCACCACAGGGGTAGGTTACGAGCAGTACTTC
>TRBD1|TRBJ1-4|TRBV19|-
CASTSTGLNEKLFF
TGTGCCAGTACTTCGACAGGGCTTAATGAAAAACTGTTTTTT